This T cell receptor (beta chain) was identified during a study of control samples from healthy donors and cancer patients. The protocol was immunoSEQ multiplex PCR, while the TCRdb copy is restricted to in-frame clones and leaves out a portion. The sample records about 170,000 clones, 90% to 95% being singletons. Germline CDR1 and CDR2: MNHEY and SVGEGT. This CDR3 has 14 residues. The ends lost 5 bases at V and 1 base at J; junction bases unmatched: 3. The TCR comes from a woman aged 55-69 years in good health. Sequenced: blood. The V call is TRBV6-2 or TRBV6-3, the J call TRBJ1-2; 8 positions match TRBD1. The CDR3 protein is CASSRTGLNYGYTF. The CDR3 coding sequence is TGTGCCAGCAGTAGGACAGGGCTTAACTATGGCTACACCTTC.